A selection of T cell receptor beta chains follows, all from one sample in a study of response to subunit inactivated influenza vaccine. Using its own MiXCR run on the RT-PCR reads, TCRdb lists one record per CDR3 protein. The sample consists of 500,000 to 650,000 distinct CDR3 sequences, around 8% of them appearing once. The input for sequencing was PBMCs from blood, taken around 25 months after vaccination. The receptor set was obtained from a man aged 45 to 70 who received an inactivated influenza vaccine. Each CDR3 is given with its conserved first and last residue. Fields, in order: D gene, J gene, V gene, clone size, CDR3 protein, CDR3 DNA. D genes are given only for firm matches. Clone sizes are given selectively: once, few, many, or a class where the clone is expanded.

D gene: .
J gene: TRBJ1-6
V gene: TRBV14
clone size: many
CDR3 protein: CASSQEGNNSPLHF
CDR3 DNA: TGTGCCAGCAGCCAAGAAGGCAATAATTCACCCCTCCACTTT

D gene: TRBD1
J gene: TRBJ2-7
V gene: TRBV28
clone size: .
CDR3 protein: CASARTGGLEQYF
CDR3 DNA: TGTGCCAGCGCCCGAACAGGGGGCCTCGAGCAGTACTTC

D gene: TRBD1
J gene: TRBJ1-6
V gene: TRBV4-3
clone size: .
CDR3 protein: CASSSRQAGQGSSPLHF
CDR3 DNA: TGCGCCAGCAGCTCGCGACAGGCGGGACAGGGAAGTTCACCCCTCCACTTT

D gene: TRBD2
J gene: TRBJ2-5
V gene: TRBV3-1
clone size: .
CDR3 protein: CASRLAGGLEKTQYF
CDR3 DNA: TGTGCCAGCAGACTAGCGGGGGGGCTTGAGAAGACCCAGTACTTC

D gene: .
J gene: TRBJ2-1
V gene: TRBV7-2
clone size: few
CDR3 protein: CASSPWTLSSYNEQFF
CDR3 DNA: TGTGCCAGCAGCCCCTGGACTCTTAGCTCCTACAATGAGCAGTTCTTC

D gene: TRBD2
J gene: TRBJ2-3
V gene: TRBV20-1
clone size: few
CDR3 protein: CSARTSVGIDTQYF
CDR3 DNA: TGCAGTGCTCGGACTAGCGTAGGAATCGATACGCAGTATTTT

D gene: .
J gene: TRBJ2-2
V gene: TRBV6-5
clone size: .
CDR3 protein: CASSYWDTGELFF
CDR3 DNA: TGTGCCAGCAGTTATTGGGACACCGGGGAGCTGTTTTTT

D gene: .
J gene: TRBJ1-6
V gene: TRBV5-1
clone size: .
CDR3 protein: CASRSGLDNSPLHF
CDR3 DNA: TGCGCCAGTCGATCAGGGTTGGATAATTCACCCCTCCACTTT

D gene: TRBD2
J gene: TRBJ2-3
V gene: TRBV6-1
clone size: few
CDR3 protein: CASTSGSLAGTDTQYF
CDR3 DNA: TGTGCCAGCACGAGCGGCTCACTAGCGGGCACAGATACGCAGTATTTT

D gene: .
J gene: TRBJ1-1
V gene: TRBV20-1
clone size: many
CDR3 protein: CSARASLRNTEAFF
CDR3 DNA: TGCAGTGCTAGAGCCTCCCTCAGGAACACTGAAGCTTTCTTT

D gene: .
J gene: TRBJ1-4
V gene: TRBV5-5
clone size: few
CDR3 protein: CASSLARKRSRFNEKLFF
CDR3 DNA: TGTGCCAGCAGCTTGGCACGGAAAAGGTCCAGATTTAATGAAAAACTGTTTTTT

D gene: TRBD1
J gene: TRBJ2-3
V gene: TRBV27
clone size: .
CDR3 protein: CATFYPAPDVKTGVLGTDTQYF
CDR3 DNA: TGTGCGACCTTTTATCCAGCGCCCGATGTAAAGACAGGGGTCCTCGGCACAGATACGCAGTATTTT

D gene: TRBD1
J gene: TRBJ1-2
V gene: TRBV3-1
clone size: many
CDR3 protein: CASSPAPQGYGYTF
CDR3 DNA: TGTGCCAGCAGCCCGGCTCCACAGGGGTATGGCTACACCTTC

D gene: TRBD1
J gene: TRBJ1-6
V gene: TRBV20-1
clone size: few
CDR3 protein: CSARPPGQGNSPLHF
CDR3 DNA: TGCAGTGCTAGACCTCCGGGACAGGGGAATTCACCCCTCCACTTT

D gene: .
J gene: TRBJ2-3
V gene: TRBV28
clone size: .
CDR3 protein: CASSRFKRSTDTQYF
CDR3 DNA: TGTGCCAGCAGTCGATTTAAGCGGAGCACAGATACGCAGTATTTT

D gene: TRBD1
J gene: TRBJ2-1
V gene: TRBV20-1
clone size: few
CDR3 protein: CSAAGTGWDEQFF
CDR3 DNA: TGCAGTGCAGCCGGGACAGGGTGGGATGAGCAGTTCTTC

D gene: .
J gene: TRBJ2-3
V gene: TRBV20-1
clone size: .
CDR3 protein: CSARDVAATPDTQYF
CDR3 DNA: TGCAGTGCTAGAGATGTAGCGGCTACACCAGATACGCAGTATTTT

D gene: TRBD2
J gene: TRBJ2-7
V gene: TRBV10-3
clone size: many
CDR3 protein: CAISESWKTSGSHEQYF
CDR3 DNA: TGTGCCATCAGTGAGTCCTGGAAGACTAGCGGGAGCCACGAGCAGTACTTC

D gene: .
J gene: TRBJ2-3
V gene: TRBV12-3/TRBV12-4
clone size: many
CDR3 protein: CASSLRVTGQDTQYF
CDR3 DNA: TGTGCCAGCAGTTTAAGGGTGACAGGCCAGGATACGCAGTATTTT

D gene: .
J gene: TRBJ2-3
V gene: TRBV5-1
clone size: many
CDR3 protein: CASSLEAPGLDTQYF
CDR3 DNA: TGCGCCAGCAGCTTGGAGGCTCCCGGTTTAGATACGCAGTATTTT

D gene: .
J gene: TRBJ2-7
V gene: TRBV5-6
clone size: few
CDR3 protein: CASSLKGLNSYEQYF
CDR3 DNA: TGTGCCAGCAGCTTAAAGGGACTGAACTCCTACGAGCAGTACTTC

D gene: .
J gene: TRBJ2-3
V gene: TRBV4-3
clone size: few
CDR3 protein: CASSQVVRPMSTDTQYF
CDR3 DNA: TGCGCCAGCAGCCAAGTGGTTCGTCCAATGAGCACAGATACGCAGTATTTT

D gene: .
J gene: TRBJ2-7
V gene: TRBV20-1
clone size: few
CDR3 protein: CSARGLNYEQYF
CDR3 DNA: TGCAGTGCTCGTGGGCTAAATTACGAGCAGTACTTC

D gene: .
J gene: TRBJ1-2
V gene: TRBV10-3
clone size: many
CDR3 protein: CAISESPGYNYGYTF
CDR3 DNA: TGTGCCATCAGTGAGTCGCCAGGATATAACTATGGCTACACCTTC

D gene: TRBD2
J gene: TRBJ2-1
V gene: TRBV4-3
clone size: few
CDR3 protein: CASSQDGGRGEQFF
CDR3 DNA: TGCGCCAGCAGCCAAGATGGCGGGAGGGGGGAGCAGTTCTTC

D gene: .
J gene: TRBJ2-1
V gene: TRBV10-3
clone size: .
CDR3 protein: CAAQADSYNEQFF
CDR3 DNA: TGTGCCGCCCAAGCGGACAGTTACAATGAGCAGTTCTTC

D gene: .
J gene: TRBJ1-5
V gene: TRBV7-2
clone size: .
CDR3 protein: CASSPLPGGAQHF
CDR3 DNA: TGTGCCAGCAGCCCACTACCGGGCGGAGCCCAGCATTTT